This T cell receptor beta chain was recorded in a study of T-cell reconstitution after alpha-beta-depleted transplantation in children. Notes on the study in general: As was reported, about two months after transplant, alpha-beta T cells came from several hundred expanded graft clones.

Unique molecular identifiers were used to barcode this TCRbeta library. In TCRdb, the PCR reads were re-called with MiXCR into one record per CDR3 protein. This sample has 600,000 to 700,000 distinct CDR3 sequences, with about an eighth found just once. Per the germline V gene, CDR1 is SGHRS and CDR2 is YFSETQ. V trimming: 1 base; J trimming: 1 base; junction bases outside the gene matches: 13. The CDR3 totals 19 residues. In its sample, this clonotype was seen many times. The antigen is not known. The TCR originated in a girl aged 2 to 9 with congenital amegakaryocytic thrombocytopenia, due to receive a stem cell transplant. This specimen consisted of PBMCs, obtained before TCRalphabeta/CD19-depleted stem cell transplant. The genes are TRBV5-1 and TRBJ2-2, with TRBD2 matching 7 bases. The CDR3 bases are TGCGCCAGCAGCTTGTCCGAGATGGGGCTAGCGGAGAACACCGGGGAGCTGTTTTTT. This translates into CASSLSEMGLAENTGELFF. The whole variable domain, remainder taken from reference TRBV5-1 and TRBJ2-2, is KAGVTQTPRYLIKTRGQQVTLSCSPISGHRSVSWYQQTPGQGLQFLFEYFSETQRNKGNFPGRFSGRQFSNSRSEMNVSTLELGDSALYLCASSLSEMGLAENTGELFFGEGSRLTVL.